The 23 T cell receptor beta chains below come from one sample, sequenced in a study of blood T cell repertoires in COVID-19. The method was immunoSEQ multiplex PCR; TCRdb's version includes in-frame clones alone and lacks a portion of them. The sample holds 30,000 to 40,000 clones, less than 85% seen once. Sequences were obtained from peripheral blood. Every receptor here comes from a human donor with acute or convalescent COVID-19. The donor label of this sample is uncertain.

CDR3 in DNA: TGTGCCAGCAAACTAGCGGACCATAGCACAGATACGCAGTATTTT. Protein product: CASKLADHSTDTQYF. The genes are TRBV6-6 and TRBJ2-3; 8 bases align to TRBD2. The V gene end was trimmed by 7 bases and the J gene end by 0 bases; junction bases not matched to a gene: 6. The CDR3 spans 15 residues. Germline assignment: CDR1 MNHNY and CDR2 SVGAGI (reference sequence).

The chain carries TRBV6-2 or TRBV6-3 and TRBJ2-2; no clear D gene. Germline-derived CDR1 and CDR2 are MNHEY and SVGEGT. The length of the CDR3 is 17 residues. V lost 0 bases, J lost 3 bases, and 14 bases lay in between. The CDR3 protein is CASSYSPAPEDTGELFF. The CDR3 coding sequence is TGTGCCAGCAGTTACTCACCCGCACCAGAGGACACCGGGGAGCTGTTTTTT.

The CDR3 loop is CASSLMGLAGADTQYF. In DNA, the CDR3 is TGTGCCAGCAGCTTAATGGGTCTAGCGGGAGCAGATACGCAGTATTTT. The J gene is TRBJ2-3, the V gene TRBV7-9; 10 bases align to TRBD2. The CDR3 has 16 residues. Trimming cost V 2 bases and J 4 bases; bases outside gene matches: 6. CDR1 is SEHNR, CDR2 FQNEAQ, per germline (reference sequence).

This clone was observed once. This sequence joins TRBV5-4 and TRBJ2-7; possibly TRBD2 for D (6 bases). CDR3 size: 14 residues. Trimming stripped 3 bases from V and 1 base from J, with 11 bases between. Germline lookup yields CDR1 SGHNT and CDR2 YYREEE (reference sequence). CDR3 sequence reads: CASSSIAASYEQYF. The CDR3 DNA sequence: TGTGCCAGCAGCTCCATAGCGGCGTCCTACGAGCAGTACTTC.

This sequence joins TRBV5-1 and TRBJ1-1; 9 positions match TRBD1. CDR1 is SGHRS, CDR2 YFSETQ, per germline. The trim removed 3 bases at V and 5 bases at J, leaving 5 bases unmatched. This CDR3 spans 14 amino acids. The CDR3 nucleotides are TGCGCCAGCAGCTCAACGACAGGGGGGACTGAAGCTTTCTTT. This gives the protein CASSSTTGGTEAFF. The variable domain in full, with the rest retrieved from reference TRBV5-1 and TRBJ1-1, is KAGVTQTPRYLIKTRGQQVTLSCSPISGHRSVSWYQQTPGQGLQFLFEYFSETQRNKGNFPGRFSGRQFSNSRSEMNVSTLELGDSALYLCASSSTTGGTEAFFGQGTRLTVV.

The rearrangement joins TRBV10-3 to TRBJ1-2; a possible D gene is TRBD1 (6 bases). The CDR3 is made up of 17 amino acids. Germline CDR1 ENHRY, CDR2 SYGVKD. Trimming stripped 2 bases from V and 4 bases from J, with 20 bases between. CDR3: CAISERRGGSSSYGYTF. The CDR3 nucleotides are TGTGCCATCAGTGAGCGGAGAGGGGGTTCCTCGTCCTATGGCTACACCTTC.

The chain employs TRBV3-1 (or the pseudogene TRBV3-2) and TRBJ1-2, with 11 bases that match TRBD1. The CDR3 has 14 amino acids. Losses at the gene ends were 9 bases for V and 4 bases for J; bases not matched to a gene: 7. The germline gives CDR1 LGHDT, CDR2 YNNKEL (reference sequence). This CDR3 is CASRGQGGSYGYTF. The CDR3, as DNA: TGTGCCAGTCGGGGACAGGGGGGCTCCTATGGCTACACCTTC.

CDR3 nucleotides: TGTGCCAGCAGTGATCAGGGGAACACTGAAGCTTTCTTT. This translates into CASSDQGNTEAFF. V usage is TRBV6-1 and J usage is TRBJ1-1; tentative D call: TRBD1 (5 bases). The V and J ends lost 3 bases and 1 base respectively, with 6 bases between them. The CDR3 is 13 amino acids. Looked up from germline, CDR1 is MNHNS and CDR2 is SASEGT.

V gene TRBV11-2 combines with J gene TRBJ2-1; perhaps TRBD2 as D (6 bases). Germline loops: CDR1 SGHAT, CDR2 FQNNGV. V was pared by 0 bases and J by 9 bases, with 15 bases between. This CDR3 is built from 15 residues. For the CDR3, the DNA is TGTGCCAGCAGCTTAGAGGGCGGGGTGTCGATTGAGCAGTTCTTC. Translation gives CASSLEGGVSIEQFF.

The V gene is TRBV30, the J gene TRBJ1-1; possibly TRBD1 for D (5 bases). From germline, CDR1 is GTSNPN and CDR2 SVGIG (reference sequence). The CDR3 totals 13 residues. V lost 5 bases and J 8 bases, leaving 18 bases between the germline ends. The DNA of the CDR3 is TGTGCCTGGGCTAGCGGGCTTCGGGGCGAAGCTTTCTTT. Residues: CAWASGLRGEAFF. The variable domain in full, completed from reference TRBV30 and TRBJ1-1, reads SQTIHQWPATLVQPVGSPLSLECTVEGTSNPNLYWYRQAAGRGLQLLFYSVGIGQISSEVPQNLSASRPQDRQFILSSKKLLLSDSGFYLCAWASGLRGEAFFGQGTRLTVV.

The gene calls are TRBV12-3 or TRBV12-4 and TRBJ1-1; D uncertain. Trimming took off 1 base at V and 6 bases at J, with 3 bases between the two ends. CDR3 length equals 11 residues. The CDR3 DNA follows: TGTGCCAGCAGTTTAGGAGCTGAAGCTTTCTTT. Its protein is CASSLGAEAFF.

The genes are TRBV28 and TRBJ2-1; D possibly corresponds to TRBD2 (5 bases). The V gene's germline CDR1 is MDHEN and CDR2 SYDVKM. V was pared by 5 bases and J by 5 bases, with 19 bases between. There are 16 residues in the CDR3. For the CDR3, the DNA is TGTGCCAGCAGTCCTAGGGCCAGGAGGAATGACAATGAGCAGTTCTTC. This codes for CASSPRARRNDNEQFF.

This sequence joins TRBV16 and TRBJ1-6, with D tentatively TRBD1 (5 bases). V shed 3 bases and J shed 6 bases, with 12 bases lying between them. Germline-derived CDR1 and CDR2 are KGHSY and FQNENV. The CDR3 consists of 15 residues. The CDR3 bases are TGTGCCAGCAGCCAGGACGGAGGGACTAATTCACCCCTCCACTTT. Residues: CASSQDGGTNSPLHF.

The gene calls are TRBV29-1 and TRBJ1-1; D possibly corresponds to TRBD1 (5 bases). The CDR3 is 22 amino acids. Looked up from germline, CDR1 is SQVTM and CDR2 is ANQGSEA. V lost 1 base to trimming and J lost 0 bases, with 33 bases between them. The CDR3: CSVEGPPGHASGEKGMNTEAFF. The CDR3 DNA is TGCAGCGTTGAAGGCCCCCCAGGGCATGCTTCAGGCGAGAAGGGGATGAACACTGAAGCTTTCTTT.

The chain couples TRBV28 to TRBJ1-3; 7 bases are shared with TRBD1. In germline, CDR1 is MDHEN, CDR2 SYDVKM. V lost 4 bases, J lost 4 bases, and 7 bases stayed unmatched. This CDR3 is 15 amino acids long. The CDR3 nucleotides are TGTGCCAGCAGTTCTCCGACAGGGCAAGGAAACACCATATATTTT. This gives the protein CASSSPTGQGNTIYF.

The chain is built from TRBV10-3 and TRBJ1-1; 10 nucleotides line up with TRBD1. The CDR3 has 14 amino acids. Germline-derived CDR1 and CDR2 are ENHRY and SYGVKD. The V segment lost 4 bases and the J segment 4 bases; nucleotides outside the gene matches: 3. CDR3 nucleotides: TGTGCCATCAGTGGGACAGGGGGAGCCACTGAAGCTTTCTTT. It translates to CAISGTGGATEAFF.

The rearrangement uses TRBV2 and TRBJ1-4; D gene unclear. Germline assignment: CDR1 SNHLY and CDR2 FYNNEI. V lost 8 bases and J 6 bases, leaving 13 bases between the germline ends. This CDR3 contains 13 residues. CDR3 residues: CASGQEADEKLFF. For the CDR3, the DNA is TGTGCCAGCGGTCAGGAGGCCGATGAAAAACTGTTTTTT. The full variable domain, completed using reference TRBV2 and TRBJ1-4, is EPEVTQTPSHQVTQMGQEVILRCVPISNHLYFYWYRQILGQKVEFLVSFYNNEISEKSEIFDDQFSVERPDGSNFTLKIRSTKLEDSAMYFCASGQEADEKLFFGSGTQLSVL.

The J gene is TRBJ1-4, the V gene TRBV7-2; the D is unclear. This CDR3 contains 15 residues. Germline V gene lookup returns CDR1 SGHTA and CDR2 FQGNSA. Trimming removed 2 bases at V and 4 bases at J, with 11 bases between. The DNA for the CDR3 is TGTGCCAGCAGCTTATCGTTGAACTTTAATGAAAAACTGTTTTTT. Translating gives CASSLSLNFNEKLFF. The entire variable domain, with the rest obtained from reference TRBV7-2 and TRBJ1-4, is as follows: GAGVSQSPSNKVTEKGKDVELRCDPISGHTALYWYRQSLGQGLEFLIYFQGNSAPDKSGLPSDRFSAERTGGSVSTLTIQRTQQEDSAVYLCASSLSLNFNEKLFFGSGTQLSVL.

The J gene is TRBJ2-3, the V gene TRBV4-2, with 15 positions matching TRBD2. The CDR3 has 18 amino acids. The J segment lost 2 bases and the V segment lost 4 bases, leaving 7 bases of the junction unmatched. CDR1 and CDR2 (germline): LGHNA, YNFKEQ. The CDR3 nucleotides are TGTGCCAGCAGCCCTGGGACTAGCGGGGGGAGATACACAGATACGCAGTATTTT. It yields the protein CASSPGTSGGRYTDTQYF.

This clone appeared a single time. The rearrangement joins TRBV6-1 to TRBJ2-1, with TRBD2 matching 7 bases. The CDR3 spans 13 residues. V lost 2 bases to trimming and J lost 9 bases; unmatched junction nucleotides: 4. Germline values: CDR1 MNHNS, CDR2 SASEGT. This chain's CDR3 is CASSELREGEQFF. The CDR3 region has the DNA TGTGCCAGCAGTGAATTAAGGGAGGGTGAGCAGTTCTTC.

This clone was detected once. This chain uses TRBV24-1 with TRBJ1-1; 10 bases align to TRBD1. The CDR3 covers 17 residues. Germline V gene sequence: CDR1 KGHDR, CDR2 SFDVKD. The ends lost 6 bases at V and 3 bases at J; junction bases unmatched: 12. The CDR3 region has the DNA TGTGCCACCAGTCCCAAGGGACAGGGGACGAGGGACACTGAAGCTTTCTTT. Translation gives CATSPKGQGTRDTEAFF.

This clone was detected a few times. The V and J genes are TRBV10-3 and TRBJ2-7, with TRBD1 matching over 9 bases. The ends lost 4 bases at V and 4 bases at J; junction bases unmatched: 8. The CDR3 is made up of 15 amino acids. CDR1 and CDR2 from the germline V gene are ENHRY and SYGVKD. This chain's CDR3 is CAISVGGTGPYEQYF. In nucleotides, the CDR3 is TGTGCCATCAGTGTAGGAGGGACAGGGCCATACGAGCAGTACTTC.

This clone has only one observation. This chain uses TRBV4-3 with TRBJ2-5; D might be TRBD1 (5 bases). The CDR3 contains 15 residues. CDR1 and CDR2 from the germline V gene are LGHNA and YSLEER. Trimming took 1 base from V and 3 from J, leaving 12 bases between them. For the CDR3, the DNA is TGCGCCAGCAGCCAAGGAGTGAGCAGGGAAGAGACCCAGTACTTC. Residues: CASSQGVSREETQYF.